These 15 T cell receptor beta chains were all obtained from the same sample, sequenced in a study of blood T cell repertoires in COVID-19. Some clones are missing from TCRdb's copy, which holds only in-frame ones; the method was immunoSEQ multiplex PCR. The repertoire holds some 220,000 clones, with roughly 85% as singletons. The specimen was peripheral blood. The receptors come from a woman aged 70-85 years with COVID-19, enrolled during active disease.

The CDR3 DNA follows: TGTGCCAGCAGCCTAGCGGGACAGATATCCTCTGGAAACACCATATATTTT. It translates to CASSLAGQISSGNTIYF. This chain links TRBV3-1 (or the pseudogene TRBV3-2) with TRBJ1-3, with TRBD1 matching 7 bases. Germline V gives CDR1 LGHDT, CDR2 YNNKEL (reference sequence). This CDR3 is built from 17 residues. The V gene end was trimmed by 4 bases and the J gene end by 0 bases; junction bases not matched to a gene: 9.

Only one count was recorded for this clone. The chain recombines TRBV7-3 with TRBJ2-3; the match to TRBD2 covers 7 bases. The V gene's germline CDR1 is SGHTA and CDR2 FQGTGA. This CDR3 comprises 15 residues. Unmatched junction bases numbered 4, after V lost 4 bases and J lost 0 bases. CDR3 DNA sequence: TGTGCCAGCAGCTCGGGCGGGAGAAGCACAGATACGCAGTATTTT. Encoded protein: CASSSGGRSTDTQYF.

This chain uses TRBV2 with TRBJ2-1; 9 bases agree with TRBD2. The CDR3 contains 15 residues. V gave up 3 bases and J gave up 3 bases; unmatched junction bases: 3. The germline V gene has CDR1 SNHLY and CDR2 FYNNEI. DNA of the CDR3: TGTGCCAGCAGTGATCGAGCGGGAGGCTACAATGAGCAGTTCTTC. Encoded protein: CASSDRAGGYNEQFF. The full variable domain, its missing parts supplied by reference TRBV2 and TRBJ2-1, is EPEVTQTPSHQVTQMGQEVILRCVPISNHLYFYWYRQILGQKVEFLVSFYNNEISEKSEIFDDQFSVERPDGSNFTLKIRSTKLEDSAMYFCASSDRAGGYNEQFFGPGTRLTVL.

The rearrangement joins TRBV7-8 to TRBJ2-1, with TRBD2 identical over 8 bases. Losses at the gene ends were 4 bases for V and 1 base for J; bases not matched to a gene: 9. Germline V gives CDR1 SGHVS, CDR2 FQNEAQ. CDR3 length: 17 amino acids. CDR3 bases: TGTGCCAGCAGCTCCCCAAGGAGCGGGAGTTCCTACAATGAGCAGTTCTTC. Translation gives CASSSPRSGSSYNEQFF.

The chain couples TRBV6-2 or TRBV6-3 to TRBJ2-1; 8 bases align to TRBD2. This CDR3 is 14 amino acids long. J lost 6 bases, V lost 5 bases, and 6 bases had no gene match. Germline CDR1 reads MNHEY; CDR2 reads SVGEGT. CDR3 coding DNA: TGTGCCAGCAGTAATTTAGCGGGAAGCAATGAGCAGTTCTTC. As protein: CASSNLAGSNEQFF.

The V gene is TRBV2, the J gene TRBJ1-2; unclear D gene. V lost 6 bases, J lost 6 bases, and 5 bases lay in between. Germline CDR1 reads SNHLY; CDR2 reads FYNNEI. The CDR3 runs to 10 residues. CDR3 in DNA: TGTGCCAGCAGCGCAGATGGCTACACCTTC. Translated, it gives CASSADGYTF.

The chain joins TRBV7-9 to TRBJ1-2; possibly TRBD1 for D (5 bases). V was clipped by 4 bases and J by 0 bases, with 15 bases between them. The CDR3 covers 16 residues. Germline V gives CDR1 SEHNR, CDR2 FQNEAQ (reference sequence). CDR3 residues: CASSSSMGGTNYGYTF. CDR3 sequence (DNA): TGTGCCAGCAGCTCCTCTATGGGGGGGACTAACTATGGCTACACCTTC.

This chain links TRBV9 with TRBJ1-1; tentatively, D is TRBD1 (5 bases). Germline V gene lookup returns CDR1 SGDLS and CDR2 YYNGEE. The CDR3 loop spans 13 amino acids. Trimming pared 3 bases from V and 0 bases from J, leaving 6 bases between. CDR3 sequence: CASSETVNTEAFF. The CDR3 DNA is TGTGCCAGCAGCGAGACAGTGAACACTGAAGCTTTCTTT.

Only one count was recorded for this clone. This chain connects TRBV5-6 to TRBJ2-3; TRBD1 is a possible D gene (6 bases). The CDR3 has 15 amino acids. Per the germline V gene, CDR1 is SGHDT and CDR2 is YYEEEE. The V and J ends lost 4 bases and 5 bases respectively, with 17 bases between them. The chain's CDR3 is CASSRRVQGIDTQYF. Written as DNA, the CDR3 is TGTGCCAGCAGCCGACGGGTACAGGGTATAGATACGCAGTATTTT.

The chain combines TRBV4-1 with TRBJ2-3; 12 nucleotides line up with TRBD2. Germline trimming cut 4 bases from V and 0 bases from J; bases unmatched to any gene: 5. CDR1 MGHRA and CDR2 YSYEKL come from the germline V gene. The CDR3 is 17 amino acids. The chain's CDR3 is CASSRGLAGSSTDTQYF. The CDR3 region has the DNA TGCGCCAGCAGCCGCGGACTAGCGGGGAGTAGCACAGATACGCAGTATTTT.

V is TRBV11-2 and J is TRBJ2-1; 9 bases match TRBD2. The V segment lost 3 bases and the J segment 9 bases; nucleotides outside the gene matches: 9. Germline loops: CDR1 SGHAT, CDR2 FQNNGV. The CDR3 runs to 15 residues. The CDR3 loop reads CASSFPGGRASEQFF. The CDR3 DNA reads TGTGCCAGCAGCTTCCCTGGCGGGAGGGCCTCTGAGCAGTTCTTC.

CDR3 sequence reads: CASSGGLAGDGTDTQYF. In DNA, the CDR3 is TGTGCCAGCAGTGGGGGTCTGGCGGGAGACGGCACAGATACGCAGTATTTT. V gene TRBV2 combines with J gene TRBJ2-3; 7 bases agree with TRBD2. CDR3 size: 17 residues. J lost 1 base, V lost 4 bases, and 11 bases had no gene match. The germline V gene encodes CDR1 SNHLY and CDR2 FYNNEI.

V and J are TRBV3-1 (or the pseudogene TRBV3-2) and TRBJ2-7, with D hard to call. V lost 5 bases and J lost 2, with 13 bases in between. The CDR3 covers 14 residues. Germline V lookup: CDR1 LGHDT, CDR2 YNNKEL (reference sequence). For the CDR3, the DNA is TGTGCCAGCAGCATCCATGCTGGCCCCTACGAGCAGTACTTC. Amino acids: CASSIHAGPYEQYF.

The chain uses TRBV12-3 or TRBV12-4 and TRBJ2-7, with D uncertain. CDR3 length: 12 amino acids. V was shortened by 6 bases and J by 4 bases, with 10 bases between the two germline ends. CDR3 amino acids: CASSHSLYEQYF. In nucleotides, the CDR3 is TGTGCCAGCAGCCATAGTTTGTACGAGCAGTACTTC.

This clone appeared once. J is TRBJ2-5 and V is TRBV7-2; 8 bases match TRBD2. Per the germline V gene, CDR1 is SGHTA and CDR2 is FQGNSA. CDR3 length equals 14 residues. With 5 bases clipped from V and 2 bases from J, the junction kept 4 bases outside the gene matches. CDR3 residues: CASSHGTSQETQYF. The CDR3, as DNA: TGTGCCAGCAGCCACGGGACTAGTCAAGAGACCCAGTACTTC.